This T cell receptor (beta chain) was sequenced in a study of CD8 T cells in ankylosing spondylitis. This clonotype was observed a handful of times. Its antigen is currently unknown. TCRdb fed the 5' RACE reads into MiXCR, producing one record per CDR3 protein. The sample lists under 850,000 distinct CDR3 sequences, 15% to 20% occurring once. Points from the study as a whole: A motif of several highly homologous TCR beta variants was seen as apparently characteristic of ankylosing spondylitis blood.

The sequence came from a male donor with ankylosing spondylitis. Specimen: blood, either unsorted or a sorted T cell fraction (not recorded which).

Here the CDR3 reads CSVGTDEQYF. Written as DNA, the CDR3 is TGCAGCGTTGGGACCGACGAGCAGTACTTC. This rearrangement joins TRBV29-1 to TRBJ2-7; D is unresolved. Germline CDR1 is SQVTM and CDR2 is ANQGSEA. V shed 4 bases and J shed 5 bases, with 6 bases lying between them. The CDR3 runs 10 residues.